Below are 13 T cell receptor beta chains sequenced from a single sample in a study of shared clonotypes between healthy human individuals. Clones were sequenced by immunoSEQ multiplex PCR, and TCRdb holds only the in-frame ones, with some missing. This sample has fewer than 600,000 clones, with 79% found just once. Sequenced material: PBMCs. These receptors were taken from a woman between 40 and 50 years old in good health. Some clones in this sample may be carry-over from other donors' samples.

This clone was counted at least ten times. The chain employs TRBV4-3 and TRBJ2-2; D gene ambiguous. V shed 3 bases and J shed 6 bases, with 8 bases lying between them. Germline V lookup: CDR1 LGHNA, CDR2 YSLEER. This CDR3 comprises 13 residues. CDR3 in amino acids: CASSQELSGELFF. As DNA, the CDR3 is TGCGCCAGCAGCCAGGAACTCTCCGGGGAGCTGTTTTTT.

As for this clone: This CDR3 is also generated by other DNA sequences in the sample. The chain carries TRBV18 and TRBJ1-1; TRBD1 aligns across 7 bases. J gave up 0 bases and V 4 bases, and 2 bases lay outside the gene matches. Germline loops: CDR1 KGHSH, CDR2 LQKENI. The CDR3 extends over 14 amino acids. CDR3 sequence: CASSRDSLNTEAFF. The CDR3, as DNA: TGTGCCAGCTCACGGGACAGCTTGAACACTGAAGCTTTCTTT.

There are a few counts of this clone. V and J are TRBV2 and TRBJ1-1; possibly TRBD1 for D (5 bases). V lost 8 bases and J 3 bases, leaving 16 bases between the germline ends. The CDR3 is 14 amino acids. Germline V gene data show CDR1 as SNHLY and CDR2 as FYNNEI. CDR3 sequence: CASSFREEDTEAFF. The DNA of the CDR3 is TGTGCCAGCTCCTTCAGGGAGGAAGACACTGAAGCTTTCTTT.

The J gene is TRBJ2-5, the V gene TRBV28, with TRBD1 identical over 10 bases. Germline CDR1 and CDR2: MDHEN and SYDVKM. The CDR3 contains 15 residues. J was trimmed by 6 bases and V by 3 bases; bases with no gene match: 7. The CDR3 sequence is CASSFPGQGIKTQYF. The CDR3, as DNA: TGTGCCAGCAGTTTCCCGGGACAGGGGATAAAGACCCAGTACTTC.

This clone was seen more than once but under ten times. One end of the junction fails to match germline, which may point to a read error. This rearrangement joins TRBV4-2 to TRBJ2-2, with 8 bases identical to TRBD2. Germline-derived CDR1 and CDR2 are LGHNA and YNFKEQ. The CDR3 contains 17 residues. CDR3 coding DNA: TGTGCCAGCAGCAAAGAAACTAGCGGACCGATCACCGGGGAGCTGTTTTTT. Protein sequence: CASSKETSGPITGELFF.

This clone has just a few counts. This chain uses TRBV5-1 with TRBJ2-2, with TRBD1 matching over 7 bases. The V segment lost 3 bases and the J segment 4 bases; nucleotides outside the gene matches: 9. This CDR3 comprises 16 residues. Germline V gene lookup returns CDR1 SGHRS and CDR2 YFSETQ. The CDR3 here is CASSWSGAGGTGELFF. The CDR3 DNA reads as TGCGCCAGCAGCTGGTCTGGGGCAGGGGGCACCGGGGAGCTGTTTTTT.

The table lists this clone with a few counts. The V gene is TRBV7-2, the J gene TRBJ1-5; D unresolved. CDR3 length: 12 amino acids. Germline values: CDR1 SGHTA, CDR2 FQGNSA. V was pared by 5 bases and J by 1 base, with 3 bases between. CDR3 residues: CASSPSNQPQHF. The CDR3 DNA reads TGTGCCAGCAGCCCCAGCAATCAGCCCCAGCATTTT.

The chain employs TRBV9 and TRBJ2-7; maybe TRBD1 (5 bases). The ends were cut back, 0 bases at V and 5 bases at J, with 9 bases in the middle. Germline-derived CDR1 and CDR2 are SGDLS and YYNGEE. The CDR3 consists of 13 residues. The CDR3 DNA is TGTGCCAGCAGCGTAGAGGGGAACCACGAGCAGTACTTC. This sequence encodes CASSVEGNHEQYF.

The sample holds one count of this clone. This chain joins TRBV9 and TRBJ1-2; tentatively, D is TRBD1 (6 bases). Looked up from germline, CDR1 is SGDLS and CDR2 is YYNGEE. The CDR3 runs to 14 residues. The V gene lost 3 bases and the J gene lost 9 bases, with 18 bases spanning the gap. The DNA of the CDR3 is TGTGCCAGCAGCGAAGTTGGGCAGGGGCAAAGCTACACCTTC. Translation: CASSEVGQGQSYTF. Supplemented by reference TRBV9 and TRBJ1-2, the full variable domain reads DSGVTQTPKHLITATGQRVTLRCSPRSGDLSVYWYQQSLDQGLQFLIQYYNGEERAKGNILERFSAQQFPDLHSELNLSSLELGDSALYFCASSEVGQGQSYTFGSGTRLTVV.

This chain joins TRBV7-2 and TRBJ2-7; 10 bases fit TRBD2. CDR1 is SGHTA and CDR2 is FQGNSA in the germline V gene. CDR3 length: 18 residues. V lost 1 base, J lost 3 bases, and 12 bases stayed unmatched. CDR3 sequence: CASSLGANLAGEFYEQYF. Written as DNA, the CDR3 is TGTGCCAGCAGCTTAGGGGCAAATCTAGCGGGAGAGTTCTACGAGCAGTACTTC.

CDR3 sequence reads: CASSLRGGLADTQYF. DNA of the CDR3: TGTGCCAGCAGCTTAAGAGGTGGCTTGGCAGATACGCAGTATTTT. This sequence joins TRBV7-3 and TRBJ2-3; unclear D gene. Per the germline V gene, CDR1 is SGHTA and CDR2 is FQGTGA. V was trimmed by 1 base and J by 4 bases, leaving 12 bases between them. CDR3 size: 15 residues.

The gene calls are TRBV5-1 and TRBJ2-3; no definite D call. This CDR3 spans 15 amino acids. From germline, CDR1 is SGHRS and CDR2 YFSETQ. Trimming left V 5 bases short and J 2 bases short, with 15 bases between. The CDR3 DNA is TGCGCCAGCAGTCGTGAACGGACGGACACAGATACGCAGTATTTT. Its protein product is CASSRERTDTDTQYF.

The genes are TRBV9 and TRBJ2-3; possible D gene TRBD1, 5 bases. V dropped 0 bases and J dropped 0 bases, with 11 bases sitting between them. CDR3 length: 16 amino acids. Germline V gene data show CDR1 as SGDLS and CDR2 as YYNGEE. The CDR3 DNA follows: TGTGCCAGCAGCGTAGTAGGGGTCCCTAGCACAGATACGCAGTATTTT. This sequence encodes CASSVVGVPSTDTQYF.